This T cell receptor beta chain came from a study of shared T cell receptors in the human thymus (dated by TCRdb to 2020 to 2022). Background for the entire study: The study examined how the human thymus generates shared, self-reactive T-cell receptor alpha chains.

Trimming removed 6 bases from V and 1 base from J, leaving 12 bases between the germline ends. CDR1 is given as MNHEY and CDR2 as SVGAGI, both from the germline V gene. From the cysteine up to the phenylalanine, the CDR3 has a length of 14 residues. Kept here is only the CDR3 DNA, which spans 42 bases and is read in frame from base 1. This clone has a handful of counts. Its specific antigen is unknown. The record has no base qualities; no much larger clone is one base away. The library was built by means of the immunoSEQ multiplex PCR assay. Entries here come from immuneACCESS through TCRdb and include only in-frame sequences with V and J called. Some clones fail to appear in such tables; in the studies checked, an unresolved V gene covers under half of the shortfall, and the cause of the remainder is unknown. The sample includes 720,000 or so clones, with 70% to 90% observed a single time. The leading ten clones occupy over 0.008% of the sample.

The same sample was also studied in work on human thymus T cells. The second paper states: Donors were immunologically healthy infants undergoing open corrective cardiac surgery for congenital heart defects in Finland. Thymus tissue was collected as surgical resects that were removed during corrective cardiac surgery. Both the thymic and the peripheral blood repertoires appeared to show biased V and J gene segment usage. The related research found that thymic TCR repertoires overlapped highly between unrelated individuals. The study described the TCR alpha and beta repertoires in roughly 8 infant thymus samples and a few matching peripheral blood samples. The cohort included six male and two female infants, with donor ages spanning 7 to 244 days. After being mechanically released from the tissue, thymocytes were kept at -70 degrees C in pellets of about 10-32 million cells. A QIAsymphony instrument was used to extract genomic DNA from the frozen cell pellets. The immunoSEQ multiplex PCR assay was used to amplify the TCRB and TCRAD loci from a standardized quantity of quality-controlled genomic DNA. Amplicons spanned the V(D)J region at a length sufficient to cover the CDR3 and identify V and J genes. The amplicons were sequenced on an Illumina platform via the commercial immunoSEQ service. Primer bias and sequencing errors were corrected using previously described methods, and TCRAD and TCRB definitions followed the IMGT database. Analysis of the repertoires was done with immunoSEQ Analyzer 3.0 and VDJTools and included basic statistics, V/J segment usage, diversity estimates, rarefaction and pairwise overlap. To estimate diversity, the Chao1, ChaoE, Efron-Thisted, Shannon and inverse Simpson indices were applied, and diversity was also estimated on datasets down-sampled to the smallest sample. Repertoire overlap used strict matching of CDR3 nucleotide sequence, V gene and J gene, with Jaccard-based multidimensional scaling clustering. On average, thymus samples yielded roughly 800,000 unique TCRB clonotypes, whereas blood samples yielded roughly 80,000.

This TCR came from a girl in the first two years of life with a congenital heart defect. Donor details come from another sample of the same person, matched by shared clones. In this chain, TRBV6-5 is recombined with TRBJ1-1, and perhaps TRBD1 as D gene, on 6 matching bases. Input material: thymocytes. The CDR3 region has the sequence CASSQTGRNTEAFF. The DNA reads TGTGCCAGCAGCCAGACAGGACGGAACACTGAAGCTTTCTTT.